The 16 T cell receptor beta chains presented below share a single source sample, sequenced in a study of blood T cell repertoires in COVID-19. The method was immunoSEQ multiplex PCR; TCRdb's version includes in-frame clones alone and lacks a portion of them. The repertoire holds tens of thousands of clones, with approximately 82% as singletons. The sequenced material came from peripheral blood. These receptors all come from a man older than 75 with acute or convalescent COVID-19.

The rearrangement joins TRBV2 to TRBJ1-4; TRBD1 agrees at 7 bases. J was trimmed by 2 bases and V by 6 bases; bases with no gene match: 6. The V gene's germline CDR1 is SNHLY and CDR2 FYNNEI. The CDR3 loop spans 15 amino acids. CDR3 DNA sequence: TGTGCCAGCAGCCCTTCAGGGGGGACTAATGAAAAACTGTTTTTT. It codes for CASSPSGGTNEKLFF.

This chain uses TRBV3-1 (or the pseudogene TRBV3-2) with TRBJ1-2; 7 bases fit TRBD1. Germline-derived CDR1 and CDR2 are LGHDT and YNNKEL (reference sequence). V was pared by 2 bases and J by 6 bases, with 3 bases of the junction left unmatched. The CDR3 runs 13 residues. CDR3 region: CASSQLTGDGYTF. Here the CDR3 DNA reads TGTGCCAGCAGCCAACTTACAGGGGATGGCTACACCTTC.

The rearrangement joins TRBV5-1 to TRBJ2-1, with D possibly matching TRBD1 (6 bases). Per the germline V gene, CDR1 is SGHRS and CDR2 is YFSETQ. This CDR3 contains 14 residues. Trimming took off 0 bases at V and 5 bases at J, with 9 bases between the two ends. Written as DNA, the CDR3 is TGCGCCAGCAGCTTGGCCACAGGGAACAATGAGCAGTTCTTC. Its translation is CASSLATGNNEQFF.

The rearrangement links TRBV4-2 to TRBJ2-7; 10 nucleotides match TRBD1. Germline CDR1 LGHNA, CDR2 YNFKEQ. V dropped 3 bases and J dropped 2; count of bases not matched to a gene: 7. The CDR3 has 16 amino acids. CDR3 protein: CASSQAPGQGPYEQYF. The CDR3 nucleotides read TGTGCCAGCAGCCAGGCCCCGGGACAGGGGCCCTACGAGCAGTACTTC.

CDR3 bases: TGTGCCTGGAGTGTCCGGAACCGCAGGGGCTACACCTTC. Its translation is CAWSVRNRRGYTF. The chain recombines TRBV30 with TRBJ1-2; D remains unclear. The germline V gene encodes CDR1 GTSNPN and CDR2 SVGIG (reference sequence). Trimming left V 0 bases short and J 8 bases short, with 13 bases between. This CDR3 is built from 13 residues.

The J gene is TRBJ1-2, the V gene TRBV5-1, with D perhaps matching TRBD1 (6 bases). The CDR3 is 14 amino acids. Trimming took 1 base from V and 4 from J, leaving 11 bases between them. From germline, CDR1 is SGHRS and CDR2 YFSETQ. The CDR3: CASSLRDTIYGYTF. The CDR3 DNA sequence: TGCGCCAGCAGCTTGCGGGACACTATCTATGGCTACACCTTC.

The chain joins TRBV7-9 to TRBJ1-2; TRBD1 matches at 11 bases. V shed 5 bases and J 0 bases; nucleotides not matched to a gene: 5. Germline values: CDR1 SEHNR, CDR2 FQNEAQ (reference sequence). The CDR3 contains 16 residues. This CDR3 is CASSRTGGTSNYGYTF. The CDR3 coding sequence is TGTGCCAGCAGCCGGACAGGGGGCACTTCTAACTATGGCTACACCTTC.

The chain couples TRBV24-1 to TRBJ2-1; D remains ambiguous. V dropped 1 base and J dropped 0 bases, with 9 bases sitting between them. CDR1 and CDR2 from the germline V gene are KGHDR and SFDVKD. This CDR3 spans 16 amino acids. The CDR3 loop reads CATSDLEASSYNEQFF. The CDR3 DNA is TGTGCCACCAGTGATTTAGAAGCAAGCTCCTACAATGAGCAGTTCTTC.

CDR3 amino acids: CALGETGVGQFF. The CDR3 DNA sequence: TGTGCCCTAGGGGAGACAGGGGTCGGGCAGTTCTTC. The chain is built from TRBV25-1 and TRBJ2-1; TRBD1 matches 8 bases. CDR3 length: 12 amino acids. V gave up 11 bases and J gave up 12 bases; unmatched junction bases: 12. Germline V gene lookup returns CDR1 MGHDK and CDR2 SYGVNS.

CDR3 region: CASGEGYGYTF. The CDR3 bases are TGCGCCAGCGGAGAAGGCTATGGCTACACCTTC. The V gene is TRBV5-1, the J gene TRBJ1-2; no clear D gene. The CDR3 is made up of 11 amino acids. Germline-derived CDR1 and CDR2 are SGHRS and YFSETQ. Trimming removed 7 bases at V and 4 bases at J, with 8 bases between.

This chain connects TRBV18 to TRBJ2-1, with 9 positions matching TRBD1. Unmatched junction bases numbered 13, after V lost 6 bases and J lost 7 bases. This CDR3 contains 16 residues. Germline lookup yields CDR1 KGHSH and CDR2 LQKENI. The CDR3 region has the DNA TGTGCCAGCTCCCTTGGGATCGGGACAGGGCTGAATGAGCAGTTCTTC. Its protein is CASSLGIGTGLNEQFF.

This clone was found many times. The chain links TRBV7-2 to TRBJ1-1, with 7 bases that match TRBD1. V gave up 6 bases and J gave up 10 bases; unmatched junction bases: 8. This CDR3 contains 12 residues. The germline V gene has CDR1 SGHTA and CDR2 FQGNSA. This CDR3 reads CASSRQGGRAFF. The CDR3 bases are TGTGCCAGCAGTAGACAGGGAGGTAGAGCTTTCTTT. Together with reference TRBV7-2 and TRBJ1-1, the CDR3 gives the full variable domain: GAGVSQSPSNKVTEKGKDVELRCDPISGHTALYWYRQSLGQGLEFLIYFQGNSAPDKSGLPSDRFSAERTGGSVSTLTIQRTQQEDSAVYLCASSRQGGRAFFGQGTRLTVV.

The chain employs TRBV12-3 or TRBV12-4 and TRBJ2-6; D remains unclear. The CDR3 spans 13 residues. Deletions cut 7 bases from V and 4 bases from J, with 8 bases between. The CDR3 coding sequence is TGTGCCAGCACCTCTTTCGGGGCCAACGTCCTGACTTTC. Translating it yields CASTSFGANVLTF.

V and J are TRBV5-1 and TRBJ2-1; 11 bases are shared with TRBD1. CDR1 is SGHRS, CDR2 YFSETQ, per germline. This CDR3 contains 16 residues. Losses at the gene ends were 4 bases for V and 2 bases for J; bases not matched to a gene: 5. CDR3 nucleotides: TGCGCCAGCAGCGGCGGGACAGGGGGTCCCTACAATGAGCAGTTCTTC. Translation gives CASSGGTGGPYNEQFF.

The table lists this clone with a count of one. The V and J genes are TRBV19 and TRBJ2-7; TRBD2 matches 8 bases. V was clipped by 8 bases and J by 3 bases; unmatched bases: 15. The CDR3 runs to 16 residues. Germline CDR1 reads LNHDA; CDR2 reads SQIVND (reference sequence). Here the CDR3 reads CASSPGSGRIDYEQYF. The CDR3 DNA is TGTGCCAGTTCGCCGGGAAGCGGGAGAATTGACTACGAGCAGTACTTC.

The CDR3 protein is CASSPQGAFGNTIYF. The CDR3 nucleotides are TGTGCCAGCAGCCCCCAGGGGGCATTTGGAAACACCATATATTTT. V gene TRBV11-3 combines with J gene TRBJ1-3; the match to TRBD1 covers 8 bases. The CDR3 sequence is 15 residues long. CDR1 SGHNT and CDR2 YENEEA come from the germline V gene. With 5 bases clipped from V and 3 bases from J, the junction kept 6 bases outside the gene matches.